One and the same sample provided the 2 T cell receptor beta chains below, sequenced in a study of shared clonotypes between healthy human individuals. The table came from immunoSEQ multiplex PCR; TCRdb's copy has only in-frame clones and leaves some out. The repertoire holds millions of clones, with 95% as singletons. Sequencing was carried out using naive CD4+ T cells sorted from blood. The subset: CD45RA+ positively selected. The receptors come from a man aged 18 to 35 in good health.

V usage is TRBV19 and J usage is TRBJ2-7, with D possibly TRBD2 on 6 matching bases. V lost 7 bases and J 6 bases, leaving 22 bases between the germline ends. CDR1 and CDR2 (germline): LNHDA, SQIVND (reference sequence). The CDR3 length is 15 residues. CDR3 sequence: CASKVNVAGNGEQYF. CDR3 bases: TGTGCCAGTAAAGTTAACGTGGCGGGGAATGGCGAGCAGTACTTC.

The V gene is TRBV11-2, the J gene TRBJ2-7; TRBD2 matches at 8 bases. V trimming: 5 bases; J trimming: 4 bases; junction bases outside the gene matches: 10. From germline, CDR1 is SGHAT and CDR2 FQNNGV. The CDR3 is 15 residues long. The DNA for the CDR3 is TGTGCCAGCAGCCCGGGGGGGGCCTTATTTTACGAGCAGTACTTC. Protein sequence: CASSPGGALFYEQYF.